This T cell receptor beta chain was recorded in a study of OX40 agonist ivuxolimab in advanced cancers. About the study: Cancers in dose escalation were hepatocellular, melanoma, renal cell and head and neck.

Produced via immunoSEQ multiplex PCR; TCRdb's table is partial and in-frame only. Of approximately 57,000 clones listed, approximately 89% are singletons. CDR1 and CDR2 from the germline V gene are SGDLS and YYNGEE. This CDR3 contains 12 residues. The germline V and J ends were trimmed by 4 bases and 5 bases, with 7 bases remaining between them. Material: CD4+ or CD8+ T cells sorted from blood, obtained in a trial of the OX40 agonist ivuxolimab. This receptor was identified in an adult with an advanced solid tumor such as melanoma, head and neck, liver or kidney cancer. The rearrangement links TRBV9 to TRBJ2-1, with D unresolved. The CDR3 coding sequence is TGTGCCAGCAGCCCCGGCCACAATGAGCAGTTCTTC. It is translated as CASSPGHNEQFF.